This T cell receptor beta chain was captured in a study of spatial heterogeneity in lung cancer. Study at large: Beta-chain sequences were consistently detected more often than alpha-chain sequences. Study observations and caveats: Tracking of tumor mutation counts was seen in expanded intratumoral alpha and beta TCR counts.

In this sample, this clonotype turned up many times. The antigen is unknown. Indicated time point: sample taken at primary tumor resection. There were approximately 69 donors, all of them untreated patients with early-stage non-small cell lung cancer. Whole RNA, which was extracted from tumor, nontumor lung tissue or frozen PBMC, was sequenced without any cell sorting. On each TCR cDNA molecule, a unique molecular identifier was present. TCRdb ran MiXCR on the 5' RACE reads and lists one entry per CDR3 protein. The sample includes over 5,000 distinct CDR3 sequences, 7.8% seen only once; the top ten take 16%. The TCR originated in a female donor with early-stage non-small cell lung cancer. Source: lung tumor tissue, taken at surgery.

The CDR3 sequence: CASSPGEAGYTF. The CDR3 DNA sequence: TGTGCCAGCTCACCCGGGGAGGCTGGCTACACCTTC. The V gene is TRBV18, the J gene TRBJ1-2; D is uncertain. The germline V and J ends were trimmed by 3 bases and 7 bases, with 9 bases remaining between them. The CDR3 totals 12 residues. CDR1 and CDR2 (germline): KGHSH, LQKENI. The full variable domain, with the rest looked up from reference TRBV18 and TRBJ1-2, is NAGVMQNPRHLVRRRGQEARLRCSPMKGHSHVYWYRQLPEEGLKFMVYLQKENIIDESGMPKERFSAEFPKEGPSILRIQQVVRGDSAAYFCASSPGEAGYTFGSGTRLTVV.